The 32 T cell receptor beta chains listed next were all sequenced from one sample in a study of T cell responses to AZD1222 COVID-19 vaccine. The repertoire was sequenced with immunoSEQ multiplex PCR; TCRdb's copy has only in-frame clones and lacks some. The sample yields 150,000 or so clones, approximately 91% seen once. The sequenced sample was peripheral blood, obtained 28 days after the second AZD1222 dose. Every receptor here comes from an adult who received the AZD1222 COVID-19 vaccine.

The chain joins TRBV23-1 to TRBJ2-7, with D unresolved. TRBV23-1 is noted as an ORF with a role that remains uncertain. The CDR3 extends over 14 amino acids. Trimming shortened V by 4 bases and J by 3 bases, and 13 bases separated the two germline ends. The CDR3 reads CASSRHHLFYEQYF. Here the CDR3 DNA reads TGCGCCAGCAGTCGCCACCACCTTTTCTACGAGCAGTACTTC.

This rearrangement joins TRBV20-1 to TRBJ1-2, with D maybe TRBD1 (5 bases). The CDR3 has 14 amino acids. Deletions cut 3 bases from V and 6 bases from J, with 17 bases between. Looked up from germline, CDR1 is DFQATT and CDR2 is SNEGSKA (reference sequence). The CDR3 spells CSASWGVRQDGYTF. Here the CDR3 DNA reads TGCAGTGCTAGTTGGGGGGTCCGGCAGGATGGCTACACCTTC.

The rearrangement uses TRBV2 and TRBJ2-7; 9 bases fit TRBD1. Germline CDR1 and CDR2: SNHLY and FYNNEI. The CDR3 covers 13 residues. V shed 7 bases and J 2 bases; nucleotides not matched to a gene: 3. DNA for the CDR3: TGTGCCAGCACACGGGACAGGGCCTACGAGCAGTACTTC. This codes for CASTRDRAYEQYF.

The CDR3 DNA reads as TGTGCCAGCAGCGCCCGGGACAGTGGCTACACCTTC. Translated, it gives CASSARDSGYTF. The chain is built from TRBV9 and TRBJ1-2; 7 nucleotides match TRBD1. V dropped 3 bases and J dropped 7; count of bases not matched to a gene: 3. The CDR3 has 12 amino acids. Per the germline V gene, CDR1 is SGDLS and CDR2 is YYNGEE.

Only one count was recorded for this clone. The chain employs TRBV23-1 and TRBJ1-2; possibly TRBD1 for D (5 bases). TRBV23-1 qualifies as an ORF whose function is uncertain. Trimming stripped 1 base from V and 8 bases from J, with 17 bases between. The CDR3 covers 15 residues. CDR3 region: CASSQLARAVGGYTF. In DNA form, the CDR3 reads TGCGCCAGCAGTCAATTGGCCAGGGCGGTGGGAGGCTACACCTTC.

This chain uses TRBV5-1 with TRBJ2-1, with 12 bases that match TRBD2. With 4 bases clipped from V and 8 bases from J, the junction kept 10 bases outside the gene matches. CDR3 length: 16 residues. Looked up from germline, CDR1 is SGHRS and CDR2 is YFSETQ. This chain's CDR3 is CASSPTSGSGGDEQFF. The CDR3 DNA sequence: TGCGCCAGCAGCCCGACTAGCGGGAGCGGTGGCGATGAGCAGTTCTTC.

The V gene is TRBV18, the J gene TRBJ1-1; D remains ambiguous. V dropped 6 bases and J dropped 11 bases, with 16 bases sitting between them. CDR1 KGHSH and CDR2 LQKENI come from the germline V gene. This CDR3 comprises 12 residues. CDR3 loop: CASSPGGLGAFF. Here the CDR3 DNA reads TGTGCCAGCTCGCCTGGCGGGCTGGGCGCTTTCTTT.

This clone was seen a single time. V gene TRBV4-2 combines with J gene TRBJ2-7; TRBD1 or TRBD2 may be the D gene (7 bases each). V lost 4 bases and J 2 bases, leaving 24 bases between the germline ends. Germline-derived CDR1 and CDR2 are LGHNA and YNFKEQ. CDR3 length: 18 amino acids. The CDR3 sequence is CASSPRTGLADPTYEQYF. The CDR3 region has the DNA TGTGCCAGCAGCCCCCGGACAGGCCTAGCGGACCCCACCTACGAGCAGTACTTC.

The J gene is TRBJ1-1, the V gene TRBV5-1; D unresolved. The germline gives CDR1 SGHRS, CDR2 YFSETQ. Trimming took off 0 bases at V and 2 bases at J, with 8 bases between the two ends. The CDR3 has 14 residues. CDR3 DNA: TGCGCCAGCAGCTTGGACGGACTAAACACTGAAGCTTTCTTT. Its protein is CASSLDGLNTEAFF.

The chain couples TRBV30 to TRBJ1-5, with 7 bases lining up with TRBD1. The V gene's germline CDR1 is GTSNPN and CDR2 SVGIG (reference sequence). The CDR3 has 14 amino acids. V gave up 3 bases and J gave up 3 bases; unmatched junction bases: 5. CDR3 protein: CAWRAGQPNQPQHF. The CDR3 coding sequence is TGTGCCTGGAGGGCGGGACAGCCCAATCAGCCCCAGCATTTT.

The J gene is TRBJ1-2, the V gene TRBV14, with D possibly TRBD1 on 6 matching bases. The CDR3 length is 12 residues. Trimming took off 4 bases at V and 8 bases at J, with 11 bases between the two ends. Germline V gene sequence: CDR1 SGHDN, CDR2 FVKESK. This CDR3 reads CASSPTGRGYTF. CDR3 bases: TGTGCCAGCAGCCCAACAGGGCGCGGCTACACCTTC.

The CDR3 coding sequence is TGCGCCAGCAGCTTGGCCCGTGGGAACCGGGGTTTCGAGCAGTACTTC. This sequence encodes CASSLARGNRGFEQYF. The V call is TRBV5-1, the J call TRBJ2-7; D is possibly TRBD2 (5 bases). CDR1 and CDR2 from the germline V gene are SGHRS and YFSETQ. The V end lost 0 bases, the J end lost 6 bases, and 19 bases lay between the germline ends. The CDR3 extends over 16 amino acids.

The chain's CDR3 is CASKGAVTNEKLFF. The CDR3 DNA follows: TGTGCCAGCAAGGGGGCGGTCACTAATGAAAAACTGTTTTTT. This chain links TRBV6-5 with TRBJ1-4; 7 bases match TRBD1. CDR1 and CDR2 from the germline V gene are MNHEY and SVGAGI. This CDR3 is built from 14 residues. V lost 7 bases and J lost 2; bases outside the gene matches: 4.

The chain has TRBV20-1 and TRBJ1-1; D not resolved. The CDR3 covers 11 residues. Germline-derived CDR1 and CDR2 are DFQATT and SNEGSKA (reference sequence). The V gene lost 7 bases and the J gene lost 9 bases, with 15 bases spanning the gap. DNA of the CDR3: TGCAGTGGTTACCAGTTAAGTCAAGCTTTCTTT. This translates into CSGYQLSQAFF.

The rearrangement uses TRBV9 and TRBJ2-1; D is unresolved. Germline-derived CDR1 and CDR2 are SGDLS and YYNGEE. V lost 1 base and J lost 7, with 15 bases in between. This CDR3 contains 15 residues. CDR3 region: CASSVHPSGFNEQFF. The CDR3, as DNA: TGTGCCAGCAGCGTACATCCGTCTGGGTTTAATGAGCAGTTCTTC.

The chain joins TRBV23-1 to TRBJ2-7; 9 nucleotides match TRBD1. TRBV23-1 is filed as an ORF, its function uncertain. V was pared by 6 bases and J by 6 bases, with 9 bases of the junction left unmatched. CDR3 length equals 14 residues. DNA for the CDR3: TGCGCCAGCAGCTCCGGGACAGGGTTTCGCGAGCAGTACTTC. Encoded protein: CASSSGTGFREQYF.

This rearrangement joins TRBV27 to TRBJ1-2, with 9 bases that match TRBD1. Germline V gene data show CDR1 as MNHEY and CDR2 as SMNVEV (reference sequence). The junction had 5 bases not matched to a gene; V was cut back by 2 bases and J by 4 bases. CDR3 length: 15 residues. The CDR3 nucleotides are TGTGCCAGCAGTTTAGCGGGGGGACAGGGCTATGGCTACACCTTC. It translates to CASSLAGGQGYGYTF.

The chain has TRBV10-1 and TRBJ2-4; TRBD2 is a possible D gene (6 bases). CDR1 and CDR2 (germline): WNHNN, SYGVQD (reference sequence). The CDR3 contains 16 residues. With 0 bases removed from V and 9 bases from J, the gap between germline ends came to 18 bases. The CDR3 sequence is CASSESRDSRNGIQYF. Here the CDR3 DNA reads TGCGCCAGCAGTGAGTCGAGGGACTCCCGAAATGGCATTCAGTACTTC.

The chain is built from TRBV6-5 and TRBJ2-5; 7 nucleotides line up with TRBD1. The CDR3 loop spans 13 amino acids. The germline gives CDR1 MNHEY, CDR2 SVGAGI. V gave up 5 bases and J gave up 4 bases; unmatched junction bases: 4. CDR3 nucleotides: TGTGCCAGCAGTCCAAACAGGGGAGAGACCCAGTACTTC. Translating it yields CASSPNRGETQYF.

This chain uses TRBV7-3 with TRBJ2-1; D might be TRBD1 (6 bases). Germline CDR1 SGHTA, CDR2 FQGTGA. The length of the CDR3 is 13 residues. V dropped 5 bases and J dropped 6 bases, with 11 bases sitting between them. The CDR3 protein is CASSRDRSNEQFF. DNA of the CDR3: TGTGCCAGCAGCCGTGACAGGAGCAATGAGCAGTTCTTC.

This rearrangement joins TRBV9 to TRBJ2-2; 13 bases match TRBD2. Germline values: CDR1 SGDLS, CDR2 YYNGEE. CDR3 length: 16 residues. Losses at the gene ends were 0 bases for V and 6 bases for J; bases not matched to a gene: 2. The DNA for the CDR3 is TGTGCCAGCAGCGTAGGTGGACTAGCGGGAGCCGGGGAGCTGTTTTTT. Residues: CASSVGGLAGAGELFF.

The J gene is TRBJ1-2, the V gene TRBV6-1; D gene unclear. The CDR3 loop spans 16 amino acids. V shed 1 base and J shed 4 bases, with 16 bases lying between them. Germline V lookup: CDR1 MNHNS, CDR2 SASEGT. The CDR3 sequence is CASSEGRGSGFYGYTF. The CDR3 region has the DNA TGTGCCAGCAGTGAAGGAAGAGGGTCGGGGTTCTATGGCTACACCTTC.

The J gene is TRBJ1-4, the V gene TRBV5-5; D gene ambiguous. The CDR3 consists of 15 residues. Per germline, CDR1 SGHKS and CDR2 YYEKEE (reference sequence). Trimming pared 5 bases from V and 4 bases from J, leaving 15 bases between. CDR3 in DNA: TGTGCCAGCAGTATTCGACGGGGAGTTAATGAAAAACTGTTTTTT. This codes for CASSIRRGVNEKLFF.

V usage is TRBV15 and J usage is TRBJ2-1, with D hard to call. Trimming removed 1 base from V and 5 bases from J, with 9 bases in between. This CDR3 region has 14 residues. From germline, CDR1 is LNHNV and CDR2 YYDKDF (reference sequence). The CDR3 loop reads CATSRAGPNNEQFF. CDR3 bases: TGTGCCACCAGCAGAGCCGGTCCGAACAATGAGCAGTTCTTC.

The genes are TRBV27 and TRBJ2-7, with D possibly matching TRBD1 (6 bases). V lost 5 bases and J 5 bases, leaving 16 bases between the germline ends. From germline, CDR1 is MNHEY and CDR2 SMNVEV (reference sequence). The CDR3 runs to 14 residues. CDR3 nucleotide sequence: TGTGCCAGCAGTCCTTTGGGGGCGCGGGACGAGCAGTACTTC. Protein product: CASSPLGARDEQYF.

This chain's CDR3 is CASSFGHPGNTIYF. The DNA for the CDR3 is TGTGCCAGCAGCTTCGGACACCCTGGAAACACCATATATTTT. The genes are TRBV5-8 and TRBJ1-3; D is possibly TRBD1 (5 bases). CDR1 SGHTS and CDR2 YDEGEE come from the germline V gene. The CDR3 runs 14 residues. The V gene lost 2 bases and the J gene lost 2 bases, with 8 bases spanning the gap.

This chain links TRBV29-1 with TRBJ2-1; 10 bases are shared with TRBD1. The CDR3 contains 13 residues. Germline V gene lookup returns CDR1 SQVTM and CDR2 ANQGSEA. With 7 bases clipped from V and 7 bases from J, the junction kept 7 bases outside the gene matches. The CDR3 nucleotides are TGCAGCGCTGACAGGGGGCGCACTAATGAGCAGTTCTTC. It yields the protein CSADRGRTNEQFF.

The CDR3 loop reads CASSLEVQETQYF. In DNA form, the CDR3 reads TGCGCCAGCAGCTTGGAAGTCCAAGAGACCCAGTACTTC. V and J are TRBV5-1 and TRBJ2-5; D remains unclear. Germline-derived CDR1 and CDR2 are SGHRS and YFSETQ. The CDR3 is 13 residues long. Trimming cost V 0 bases and J 1 base, with 4 bases left between them.

The rearrangement uses TRBV19 and TRBJ2-2; either TRBD1 or TRBD2 may supply D (5 bases each). Germline CDR1 is LNHDA and CDR2 is SQIVND (reference sequence). The CDR3 has 14 residues. Trimming shortened V by 5 bases and J by 6 bases, and 13 bases separated the two germline ends. The CDR3 DNA is TGTGCCAGTAGTCTGAAGGGACGGTCCGGGGAGCTGTTTTTT. Its translation: CASSLKGRSGELFF.

V gene TRBV19 combines with J gene TRBJ2-3, with a weak D call TRBD2 (7 bases). V was cut by 4 bases and J by 7 bases, with 18 bases left in between. The CDR3 sequence is 15 residues long. Per germline, CDR1 LNHDA and CDR2 SQIVND (reference sequence). Here the CDR3 DNA reads TGTGCCAGTAGTAAGGTCGAGGGGGGGACCAATACGCAGTATTTT. It yields the protein CASSKVEGGTNTQYF.

This sequence joins TRBV5-1 and TRBJ1-2, with 7 bases that match TRBD1. The V gene's germline CDR1 is SGHRS and CDR2 YFSETQ. CDR3 length equals 14 residues. J lost 1 base, V lost 9 bases, and 9 bases had no gene match. CDR3 in amino acids: CATKEGAGNYGYTF. CDR3 coding DNA: TGCGCCACCAAGGAGGGGGCAGGTAACTATGGCTACACCTTC.

The rearrangement joins TRBV6-5 to TRBJ2-5, with no clear D. The germline V gene encodes CDR1 MNHEY and CDR2 SVGAGI. The CDR3 contains 13 residues. The V end lost 3 bases, the J end lost 7 bases, and 12 bases lay between the germline ends. The CDR3 nucleotides read TGTGCCAGCAGTTATATCGGTAGTGGGACCCAGTACTTC. Translated, it gives CASSYIGSGTQYF.